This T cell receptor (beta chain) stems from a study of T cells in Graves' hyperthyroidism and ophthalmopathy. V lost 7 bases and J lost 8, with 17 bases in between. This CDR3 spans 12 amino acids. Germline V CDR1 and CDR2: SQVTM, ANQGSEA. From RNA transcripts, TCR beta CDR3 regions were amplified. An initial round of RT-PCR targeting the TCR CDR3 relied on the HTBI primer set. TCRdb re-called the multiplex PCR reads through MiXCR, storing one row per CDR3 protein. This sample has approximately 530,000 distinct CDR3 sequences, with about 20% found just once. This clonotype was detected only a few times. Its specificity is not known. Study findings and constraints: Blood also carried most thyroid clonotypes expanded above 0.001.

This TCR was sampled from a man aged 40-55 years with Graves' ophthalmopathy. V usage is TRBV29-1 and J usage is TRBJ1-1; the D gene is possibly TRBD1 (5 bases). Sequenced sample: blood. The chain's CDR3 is CSATTGPWEAFF. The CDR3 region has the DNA TGCAGCGCCACCACGGGACCCTGGGAAGCTTTCTTT.